The 8 T cell receptor beta chains listed next were all sequenced from one sample in a study of CD8+ T cells in alopecia areata. Reverse transcription of extracted RNA yielded cDNA, which provided the sequencing template. Method: immunoSEQ multiplex PCR; TCRdb's copy keeps in-frame clones and lacks some. The sample contains 200,000 to 300,000 clones, none of them singletons. Markers including CD4, CD8alpha, NKG2D and NKG2ACE guided sorting of pooled cutaneous lymph node cells. The source material was CD4+ T cells sorted from a lymph node. The receptors were gathered from a C3H/HeJ mouse with alopecia areata. Mice of this strain are of MHC haplotype H2-k.

On this clone itself: Genes and germline are mouse. The CDR3 end is not reached by the read, which stops 4 residues before it; the germline J gene fills it in. This sample also contains other DNA sequences that code for the same CDR3. The rearrangement links TRBV12-1 to TRBJ1-2; no definite D call. CDR3 length: 14 residues. Germline assignment: CDR1 SGHSN and CDR2 HYEKVE. Trimming left V 0 bases short and J 0 bases short, with 7 bases between. CDR3 protein: CASSLSTANSDYTF. Incomplete CDR3 DNA: TGTGCCAGCTCTCTCTCCACAGCAAACTCC.

Concerning this clone: Gene names refer to mouse genes. The missing CDR3 end, 4 residues past where the read stops, is filled in from the germline J gene. The V and J genes are TRBV5 and TRBJ2-3; 7 positions agree with TRBD1. Germline lookup yields CDR1 LGHNA and CDR2 YNLKQL (reference sequence). Trimming took 1 base from V and 0 from J; bases not matched to a gene: 1. This CDR3 is built from 15 residues. The CDR3 protein is CASSQGRGSAETLYF. CDR3 bases read: TGTGCCAGCAGCCAAGGCAGGGGGAGTGCAGAA.

This clone was counted only a few times. Gene names and germline match the mouse. Read coverage stops 4 residues before the CDR3 terminus; the germline J gene supplies the remainder. Different DNA sequences within this sample yield the same CDR3. The chain employs TRBV13-2 and TRBJ1-2; no clear D gene. The CDR3 consists of 13 residues. Germline V gives CDR1 NNHNN, CDR2 SYGAGS (reference sequence). V lost 0 bases and J 2 bases, leaving 5 bases between the germline ends. CDR3 sequence reads: CASGDARNSDYTF. CDR3 DNA, as far as it was read: TGTGCCAGCGGTGATGCCAGGAACTCC.

There are a few counts of this clone. Genes here carry mouse names. The read is 4 residues too short to cover the CDR3 end, so that end is filled in from the germline J gene. The chain recombines TRBV5 with TRBJ2-5; D not certain. Germline-derived CDR1 and CDR2 are LGHNA and YNLKQL (reference sequence). The length of the CDR3 is 13 residues. CDR3 in amino acids: CASSQASEDTQYF. The covered CDR3 bases are TGTGCCAGCAGCCAAGCCTCAGAAGAC.

Only a few counts were recorded for this clone. Genes and germline are mouse. The sequenced CDR3 bases are TGTGCTAGCAGTGGACTGGGGGGGCGTCAAGAC. Protein product: CASSGLGGRQD. The full CDR3 sequence reads CASSGLGGRQDTQYF. The chain has TRBV17 and TRBJ2-5; 13 bases fit TRBD2. The read stops 4 residues short of the end of the CDR3; the missing end is completed from the germline J gene. Trimming took 5 bases from V and 3 from J; bases not matched to a gene: 2. The CDR3 covers 15 residues. Per the germline V gene, CDR1 is MNHDT and CDR2 is YYDKIL.

With respect to this clone: Gene names denote mouse genes. The read terminates 4 residues before the CDR3 end, so the remaining end is supplied by the germline J gene. The rearrangement uses TRBV29 and TRBJ2-1; TRBD1 is a possible D gene (6 bases). V lost 2 bases and J 1 base, leaving 6 bases between the germline ends. Germline CDR1 and CDR2: MSHET and SYDVDS. This CDR3 has 14 amino acids. CDR3 bases read: TGTGCTAGCAGTTTAACAGGGAACTATGCT. This translates into CASSLTGNYA. The whole CDR3 is CASSLTGNYAEQFF.

As for this clone: The gene names here belong to mouse. Read data end 4 residues before the CDR3 end; the end is taken from the germline J gene. The rearrangement uses TRBV1 and TRBJ2-2; 8 bases agree with TRBD1. The CDR3 runs to 15 residues. The V segment lost 4 bases and the J segment 4 bases; nucleotides outside the gene matches: 5. CDR1 is NSQYPW, CDR2 LRSPGD, per germline (reference sequence). CDR3 bases read: TGCACCTGCAGTGGGACAGGGACGGGCACCGGG. Encoded protein: CTCSGTGTGTG. The full CDR3 is CTCSGTGTGTGQLYF.

This clone was seen a few times. Mouse gene names and germline throughout. The CDR3 end is not reached by the read, which stops 4 residues before it; the germline J gene fills it in. The same CDR3 arises from other DNA sequences in this sample as well. The rearrangement uses TRBV1 and TRBJ1-1; no clear D. This CDR3 spans 13 amino acids. Germline V gene lookup returns CDR1 NSQYPW and CDR2 LRSPGD (reference sequence). V was pared by 0 bases and J by 3 bases, with 5 bases between. Incomplete CDR3 DNA: TGCACCTGCAGTGCAGAGGGTGACACA. Its translation is CTCSAEGDT. The whole CDR3 reads CTCSAEGDTEVFF. The entire variable domain, with the rest obtained from reference TRBV1 and TRBJ1-1, is as follows: VTLLEQNPRWRLVPRGQAVNLRCILKNSQYPWMSWYQQDLQKQLQWLFTLRSPGDKEVKSLPGADYLATRVTDTELRLQVANMSQGRTLYCTCSAEGDTEVFFGKGTRLTVV.